The present TCR beta chain was sequenced within a study of spatial heterogeneity in lung cancer. General study points: Expanded TCRs that were ubiquitous or regional had counts tracking ubiquitous and regional nonsynonymous mutations, respectively. Higher tumor mutation counts went along with higher counts of expanded intratumoral alpha and beta TCRs.

Time point given: sample taken at primary tumor resection. Material for sequencing was whole RNA from tumor, nontumor lung or frozen PBMC, left unsorted. In the library, each TCR cDNA molecule bore its own unique molecular identifier. TCRdb re-called the 5' RACE reads through MiXCR, storing one row per CDR3 protein. The sample has thousands of distinct CDR3 sequences, about 5.3% seen once. A word on this clonotype: The antigen remains undetermined.

V was pared by 5 bases and J by 1 base, with 14 bases between. Per the germline V gene, CDR1 is SGHVS and CDR2 is FQNEAQ. The CDR3 totals 15 residues. Specimen: lung tumor tissue, collected at surgery. The clonotype comes from a male donor with early-stage non-small cell lung cancer. V gene TRBV7-8 combines with J gene TRBJ2-5; D may be TRBD1 (6 bases). The DNA for the CDR3 is TGTGCCAGCAGCGTTTCTCCAGGGGCCCAAGAGACCCAGTACTTC. Its protein product is CASSVSPGAQETQYF.